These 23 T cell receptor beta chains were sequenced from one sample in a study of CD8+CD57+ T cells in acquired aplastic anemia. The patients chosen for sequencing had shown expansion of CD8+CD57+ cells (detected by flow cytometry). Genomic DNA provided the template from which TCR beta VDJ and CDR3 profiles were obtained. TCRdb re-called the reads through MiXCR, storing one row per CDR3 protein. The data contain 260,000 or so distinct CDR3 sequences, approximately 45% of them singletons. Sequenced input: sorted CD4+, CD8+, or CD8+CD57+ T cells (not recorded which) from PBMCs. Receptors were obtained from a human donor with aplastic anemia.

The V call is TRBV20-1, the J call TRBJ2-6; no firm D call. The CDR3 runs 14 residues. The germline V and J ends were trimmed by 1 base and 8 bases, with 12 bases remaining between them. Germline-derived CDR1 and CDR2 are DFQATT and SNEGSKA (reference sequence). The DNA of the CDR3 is TGCAGTGCTAGAGCACGCACCAGGCCCAACGTCCTGACTTTC. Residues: CSARARTRPNVLTF.

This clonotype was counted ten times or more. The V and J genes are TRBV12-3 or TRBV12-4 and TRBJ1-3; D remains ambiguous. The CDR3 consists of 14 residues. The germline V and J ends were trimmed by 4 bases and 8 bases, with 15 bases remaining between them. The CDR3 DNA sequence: TGTGCCAGCAGTTCTTCCCGGCGAGAGGACACCATATATTTT. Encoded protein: CASSSSRREDTIYF.

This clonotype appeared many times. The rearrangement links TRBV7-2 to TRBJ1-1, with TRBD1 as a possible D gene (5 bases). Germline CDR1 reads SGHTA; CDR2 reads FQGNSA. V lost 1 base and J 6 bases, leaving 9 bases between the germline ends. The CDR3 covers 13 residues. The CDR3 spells CASSLVWGPEAFF. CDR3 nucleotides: TGTGCCAGCAGCTTAGTGTGGGGCCCTGAAGCTTTCTTT.

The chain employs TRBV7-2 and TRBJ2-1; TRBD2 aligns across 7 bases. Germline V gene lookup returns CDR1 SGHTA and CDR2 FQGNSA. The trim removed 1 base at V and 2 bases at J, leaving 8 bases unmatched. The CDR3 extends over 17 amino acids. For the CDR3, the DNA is TGTGCCAGCAGCTTAGTTGGGGGGGGGGGAACCTACAATGAGCAGTTCTTC. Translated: CASSLVGGGGTYNEQFF. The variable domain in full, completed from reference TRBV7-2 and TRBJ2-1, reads GAGVSQSPSNKVTEKGKDVELRCDPISGHTALYWYRQSLGQGLEFLIYFQGNSAPDKSGLPSDRFSAERTGGSVSTLTIQRTQQEDSAVYLCASSLVGGGGTYNEQFFGPGTRLTVL.

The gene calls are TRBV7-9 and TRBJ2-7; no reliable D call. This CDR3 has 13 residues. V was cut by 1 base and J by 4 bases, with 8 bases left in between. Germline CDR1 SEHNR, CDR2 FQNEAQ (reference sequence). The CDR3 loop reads CASSLEGGYEQYF. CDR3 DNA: TGTGCCAGCAGCTTAGAGGGCGGATACGAGCAGTACTTC.

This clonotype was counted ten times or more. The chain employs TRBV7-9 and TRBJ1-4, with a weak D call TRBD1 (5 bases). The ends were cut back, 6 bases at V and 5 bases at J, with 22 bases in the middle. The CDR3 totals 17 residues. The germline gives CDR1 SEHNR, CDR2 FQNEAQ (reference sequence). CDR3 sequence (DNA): TGTGCCAGCAGACACACGGGGCGCGGACGAACAAATGAAAAACTGTTTTTT. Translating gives CASRHTGRGRTNEKLFF.

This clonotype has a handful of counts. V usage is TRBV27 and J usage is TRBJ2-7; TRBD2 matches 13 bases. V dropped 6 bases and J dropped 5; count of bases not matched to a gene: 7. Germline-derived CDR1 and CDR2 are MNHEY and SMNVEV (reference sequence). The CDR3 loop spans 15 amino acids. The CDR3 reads CASRATSGRSHEQYF. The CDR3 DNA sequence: TGTGCCAGCAGGGCGACTAGCGGGAGGAGCCACGAGCAGTACTTC.

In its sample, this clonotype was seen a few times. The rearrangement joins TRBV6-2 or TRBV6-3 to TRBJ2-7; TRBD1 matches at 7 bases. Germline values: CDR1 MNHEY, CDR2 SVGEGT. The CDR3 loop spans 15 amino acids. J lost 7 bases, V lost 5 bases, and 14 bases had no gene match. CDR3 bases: TGTGCCAGCAGTCAGTCTAGGACAGGTTACAATGAGCAGTACTTC. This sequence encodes CASSQSRTGYNEQYF.

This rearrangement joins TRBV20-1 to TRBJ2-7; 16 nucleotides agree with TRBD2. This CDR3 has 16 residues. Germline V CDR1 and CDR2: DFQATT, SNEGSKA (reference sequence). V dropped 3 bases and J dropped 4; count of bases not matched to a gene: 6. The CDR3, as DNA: TGCAGTGCTAGTGGGACTAGCGGGGGGGAGAGGTACGAGCAGTACTTC. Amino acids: CSASGTSGGERYEQYF.

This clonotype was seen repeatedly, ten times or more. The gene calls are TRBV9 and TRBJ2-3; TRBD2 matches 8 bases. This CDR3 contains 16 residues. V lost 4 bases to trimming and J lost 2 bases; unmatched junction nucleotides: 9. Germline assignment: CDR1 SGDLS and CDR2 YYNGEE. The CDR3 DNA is TGTGCCAGCAGCTTAGGTCGGGGGGGCGTCACAGATACGCAGTATTTT. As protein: CASSLGRGGVTDTQYF.

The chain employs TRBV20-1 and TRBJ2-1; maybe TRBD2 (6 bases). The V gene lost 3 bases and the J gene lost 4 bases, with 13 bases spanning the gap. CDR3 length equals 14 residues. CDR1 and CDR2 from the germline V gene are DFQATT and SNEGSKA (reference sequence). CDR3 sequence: CSARDGRGYNEQFF. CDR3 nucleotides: TGCAGTGCTAGGGACGGGCGGGGATACAATGAGCAGTTCTTC.

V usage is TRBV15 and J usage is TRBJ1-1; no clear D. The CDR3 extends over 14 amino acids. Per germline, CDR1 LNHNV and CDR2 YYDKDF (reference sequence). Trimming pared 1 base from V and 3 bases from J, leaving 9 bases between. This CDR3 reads CATSRVEGYTEAFF. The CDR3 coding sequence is TGTGCCACCAGCAGAGTAGAGGGATACACTGAAGCTTTCTTT. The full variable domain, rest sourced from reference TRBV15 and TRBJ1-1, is DAMVIQNPRYQVTQFGKPVTLSCSQTLNHNVMYWYQQKSSQAPKLLFHYYDKDFNNEADTPDNFQSRRPNTSFCFLDIRSPGLGDTAMYLCATSRVEGYTEAFFGQGTRLTVV.

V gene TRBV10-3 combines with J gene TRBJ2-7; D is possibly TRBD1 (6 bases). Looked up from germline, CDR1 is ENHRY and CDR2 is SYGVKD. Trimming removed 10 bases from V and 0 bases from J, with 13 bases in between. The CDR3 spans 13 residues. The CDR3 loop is CATEGRGSYEQYF. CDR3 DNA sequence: TGTGCCACAGAGGGCAGGGGCTCCTACGAGCAGTACTTC.

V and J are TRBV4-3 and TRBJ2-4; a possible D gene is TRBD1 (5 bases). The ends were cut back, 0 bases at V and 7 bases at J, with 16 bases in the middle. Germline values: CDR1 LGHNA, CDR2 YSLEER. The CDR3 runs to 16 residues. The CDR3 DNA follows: TGCGCCAGCAGCCAAGATGTGAAGGGGATTTTGAACATTCAGTACTTC. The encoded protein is CASSQDVKGILNIQYF.

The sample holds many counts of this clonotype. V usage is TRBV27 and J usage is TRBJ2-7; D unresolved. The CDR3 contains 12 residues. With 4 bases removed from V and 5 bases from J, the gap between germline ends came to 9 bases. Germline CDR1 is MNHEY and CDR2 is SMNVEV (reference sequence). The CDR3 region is CASSSGIHEQYF. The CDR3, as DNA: TGTGCCAGCAGTTCTGGGATACACGAGCAGTACTTC.

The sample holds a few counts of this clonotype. Here the CDR3 reads CSVEGQYF. In nucleotides, the CDR3 is TGCAGCGTTGAAGGCCAGTACTTC. The rearrangement links TRBV29-1 to TRBJ2-5; D ambiguous. Germline lookup yields CDR1 SQVTM and CDR2 ANQGSEA. The length of the CDR3 is 8 residues. The germline V and J ends were trimmed by 1 base and 10 bases, with 1 base remaining between them.

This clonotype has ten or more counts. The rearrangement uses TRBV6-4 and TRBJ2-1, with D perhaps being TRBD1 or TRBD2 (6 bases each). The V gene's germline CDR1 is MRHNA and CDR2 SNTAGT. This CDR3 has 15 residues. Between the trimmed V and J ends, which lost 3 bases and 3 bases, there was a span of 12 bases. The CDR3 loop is CASSEGRGDYNEQFF. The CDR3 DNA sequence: TGTGCCAGCAGTGAGGGTAGGGGGGACTACAATGAGCAGTTCTTC.

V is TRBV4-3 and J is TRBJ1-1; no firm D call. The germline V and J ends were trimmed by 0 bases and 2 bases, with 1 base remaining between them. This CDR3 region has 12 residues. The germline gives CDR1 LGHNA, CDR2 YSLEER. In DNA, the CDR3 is TGCGCCAGCAGCCAAGATAACACTGAAGCTTTCTTT. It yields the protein CASSQDNTEAFF.

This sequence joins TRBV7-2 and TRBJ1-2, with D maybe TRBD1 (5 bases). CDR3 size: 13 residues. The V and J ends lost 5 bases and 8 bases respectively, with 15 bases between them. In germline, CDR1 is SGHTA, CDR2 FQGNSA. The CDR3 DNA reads TGTGCCAGCAGCGCTGACCCGGGGGACGGCTACACCTTC. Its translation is CASSADPGDGYTF.

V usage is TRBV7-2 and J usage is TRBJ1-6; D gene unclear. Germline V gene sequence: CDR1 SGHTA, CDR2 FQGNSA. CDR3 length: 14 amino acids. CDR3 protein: CASSLQAHNSPLHF. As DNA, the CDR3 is TGTGCTAGTAGTTTGCAGGCCCATAATTCACCCCTCCACTTT.

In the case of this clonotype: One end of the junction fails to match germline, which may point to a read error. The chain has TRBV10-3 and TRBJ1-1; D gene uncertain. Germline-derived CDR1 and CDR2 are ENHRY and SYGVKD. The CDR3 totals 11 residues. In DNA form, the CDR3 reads TGTGCCAGCAGTAGCCCCCGGGAAGCTTTCTTT. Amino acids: CASSSPREAFF.

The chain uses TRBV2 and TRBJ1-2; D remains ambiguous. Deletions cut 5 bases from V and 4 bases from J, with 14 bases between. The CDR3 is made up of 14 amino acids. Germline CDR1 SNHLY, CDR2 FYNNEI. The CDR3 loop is CASSYIPLPYGYTF. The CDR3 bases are TGTGCCAGCAGTTACATCCCTCTTCCCTATGGCTACACCTTC.

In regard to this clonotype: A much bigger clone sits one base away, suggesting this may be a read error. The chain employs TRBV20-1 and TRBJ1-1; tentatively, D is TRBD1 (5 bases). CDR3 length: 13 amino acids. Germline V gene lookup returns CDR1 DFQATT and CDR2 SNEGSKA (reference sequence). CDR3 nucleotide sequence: TGCAGTGCTGAGGTTGGGGCTAACACTGAAGCTGTCTTT. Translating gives CSAEVGANTEAVF.